What follows describes a single TCR beta chain. PCR primers comprised 60 Vbeta and 13 Jbeta primers. Clones were sequenced by immunoSEQ multiplex PCR, and TCRdb holds only the in-frame ones, with some missing. The sample gives about 150,000 clones, 70% to 80% of which show up once; over 2% is in the top ten. The sample belongs to a study of cytomegalovirus exposure and HLA in healthy donors. This CDR3 comprises 20 residues. The V end lost 0 bases, the J end lost 0 bases, and 22 bases lay between the germline ends. Input material: PBMCs. This TCR was recovered from a man aged 25-45 years in good health and CMV-seronegative. The chain uses TRBV23-1 and TRBJ2-3; maybe TRBD1 (6 bases). TRBV23-1 falls under the ORF class, with uncertain function. The CDR3 region has the DNA TGCGCCAGCAGTCAATCTAGGTCCGGACAGCTTACTACTAGCACAGATACGCAGTATTTT. It is translated as CASSQSRSGQLTTSTDTQYF.